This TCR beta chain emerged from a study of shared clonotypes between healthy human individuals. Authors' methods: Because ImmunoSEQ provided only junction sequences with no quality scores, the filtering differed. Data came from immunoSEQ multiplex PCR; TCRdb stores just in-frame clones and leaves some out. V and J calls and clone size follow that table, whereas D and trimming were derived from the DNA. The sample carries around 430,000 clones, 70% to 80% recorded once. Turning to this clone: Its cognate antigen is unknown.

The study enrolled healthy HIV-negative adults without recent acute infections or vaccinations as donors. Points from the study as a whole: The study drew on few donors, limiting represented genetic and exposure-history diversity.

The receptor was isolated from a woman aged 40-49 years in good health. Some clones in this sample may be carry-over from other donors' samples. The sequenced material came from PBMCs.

The CDR3 sequence is CASSSLQGTDTQYF. The CDR3 DNA is TGTGCCAGCAGCTCATTACAGGGGACAGATACGCAGTATTTT. The chain carries TRBV7-9 and TRBJ2-3; 7 positions match TRBD1. Germline-derived CDR1 and CDR2 are SEHNR and FQNEAQ (reference sequence). Losses at the gene ends were 4 bases for V and 3 bases for J; bases not matched to a gene: 4. The CDR3 is made up of 14 amino acids.